This TCR beta chain was observed in a study of cytomegalovirus exposure and HLA in healthy donors. Study findings and constraints: Cytomegalovirus-associated TCR beta chains were listed, numbering some 170.

PCR was performed using 60 Vbeta and 13 Jbeta primers. Profiled with immunoSEQ multiplex PCR; TCRdb holds only in-frame clones, not every one. The table counts 85,000 to 110,000 clones; approximately 3.7% lies in the top ten. CDR3 length: 15 residues. Germline-derived CDR1 and CDR2 are SGHNT and YYREEE (reference sequence). V shed 0 bases, J shed 5 bases, and the junction held 8 bases outside the gene matches. Details on this clone: Its antigen is still unknown.

The rearrangement links TRBV5-4 to TRBJ2-7, with 7 bases lining up with TRBD2. Material: PBMCs. This clonotype was sampled from a middle-aged man in good health and CMV-seronegative. CDR3 residues: CASSLAGLESDEQYF. The DNA of the CDR3 is TGTGCCAGCAGCTTGGCTGGACTAGAATCTGACGAGCAGTACTTC.